This T cell receptor beta chain was found in a study of human CD8 memory T cell subsets. It was UMI-labeled 5' RACE by which the TCR beta libraries were made. In the original analysis: Individual TCR beta libraries contained between roughly 2,800 and 18,000 functional CDR3 beta clonotypes each. TCRdb re-called the 5' RACE reads and shows each CDR3 protein once, DNA omitted. These V and J calls are TCRdb output, not the study's own analysis. The table for this sample gives 10,000 to 14,000 distinct CDR3 sequences. With respect to this clonotype: No antigen is known for it.

The germline gives CDR1 MDHEN, CDR2 SYDVKM. This CDR3 is 15 amino acids long. Study-level results: Clonotypes that made up the stem-like memory T cell repertoire overlapped minimally with the precursor exhausted T cell repertoire. Chao1 estimates pointed to stem-like memory T cells having more diversity than precursor exhausted T cells did. Beta chains of the T cell receptor were the only chains the study sequenced.

The sequence was collected from a human donor in good health. The V call is TRBV28, the J call TRBJ2-7; TCRdb gives TRBD1 as the D gene, but with no DNA this cannot be confirmed. The material sequenced was CD8+ T cells from PBMCs. The CDR3 loop reads CASSFVGQGSYEQYF.